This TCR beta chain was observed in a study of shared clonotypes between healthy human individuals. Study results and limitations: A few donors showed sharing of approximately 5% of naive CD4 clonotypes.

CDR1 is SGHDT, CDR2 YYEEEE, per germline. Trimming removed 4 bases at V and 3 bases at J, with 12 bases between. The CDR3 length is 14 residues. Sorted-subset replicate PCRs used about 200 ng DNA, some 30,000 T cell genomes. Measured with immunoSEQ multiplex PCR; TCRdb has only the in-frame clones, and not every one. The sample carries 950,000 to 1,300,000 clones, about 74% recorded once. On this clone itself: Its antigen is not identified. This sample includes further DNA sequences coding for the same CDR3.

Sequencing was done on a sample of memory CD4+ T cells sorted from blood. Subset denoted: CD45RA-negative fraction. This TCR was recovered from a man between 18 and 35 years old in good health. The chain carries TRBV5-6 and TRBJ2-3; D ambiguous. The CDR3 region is CASSLGTRTDTQYF. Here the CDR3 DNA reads TGTGCCAGCAGCCTCGGAACAAGGACAGATACGCAGTATTTT. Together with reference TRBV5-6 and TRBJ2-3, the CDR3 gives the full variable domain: DAGVTQSPTHLIKTRGQQVTLRCSPKSGHDTVSWYQQALGQGPQFIFQYYEEEERQRGNFPDRFSGHQFPNYSSELNVNALLLGDSALYLCASSLGTRTDTQYFGPGTRLTVL.